This TCR beta chain was recorded in a study of cytomegalovirus exposure and HLA in healthy donors. Whole-study results and caveats: TCR beta chain V- and J-gene trimming was linked, in a later analysis, to a missense variant in DCLRE1C.

The CDR3 length is 15 residues. The V end lost 8 bases, the J end lost 2 bases, and 16 bases lay between the germline ends. Germline assignment: CDR1 KGHSH and CDR2 LQKENI. Vbeta (60) and Jbeta (13) primers were used in the PCR. Profiling relied on immunoSEQ multiplex PCR, and the TCRdb table lists in-frame clones only, not all of them. The sample yields some 150,000 clones, approximately 80% seen once. Donors in the study were healthy people who gave bone marrow. Remarks on this clone: Its specificity is not known.

V is TRBV18 and J is TRBJ1-5; D ambiguous. Source material: PBMCs. The receptor was derived from a young woman in good health and CMV-seronegative. CDR3 protein: CASREAHLGNQPQHF. Here the CDR3 DNA reads TGTGCCAGCCGAGAGGCCCATCTGGGCAATCAGCCCCAGCATTTT. Full variable domain (outside the CDR3, taken from reference TRBV18 and TRBJ1-5): NAGVMQNPRHLVRRRGQEARLRCSPMKGHSHVYWYRQLPEEGLKFMVYLQKENIIDESGMPKERFSAEFPKEGPSILRIQQVVRGDSAAYFCASREAHLGNQPQHFGDGTRLSIL.